This T cell receptor beta chain comes out of a study of blood T cell repertoires in COVID-19. Per the germline V gene, CDR1 is SGHNT and CDR2 is YENEEA. The V segment lost 1 base and the J segment 2 bases; nucleotides outside the gene matches: 6. There are 17 residues in the CDR3. Clones were sequenced by immunoSEQ multiplex PCR, and TCRdb holds only the in-frame ones, with some missing. The table records some 74,000 clones, around 80% of them present only once. This sequence joins TRBV11-3 and TRBJ2-5, with 11 bases matching TRBD2. This TCR was sampled from a woman of 80 years or more with active or convalescent COVID-19. The sequenced sample was peripheral blood. The CDR3 protein is CASSLVAGGTGQETQYF. As DNA, the CDR3 is TGTGCCAGCAGCTTAGTAGCGGGGGGGACAGGGCAAGAGACCCAGTACTTC.